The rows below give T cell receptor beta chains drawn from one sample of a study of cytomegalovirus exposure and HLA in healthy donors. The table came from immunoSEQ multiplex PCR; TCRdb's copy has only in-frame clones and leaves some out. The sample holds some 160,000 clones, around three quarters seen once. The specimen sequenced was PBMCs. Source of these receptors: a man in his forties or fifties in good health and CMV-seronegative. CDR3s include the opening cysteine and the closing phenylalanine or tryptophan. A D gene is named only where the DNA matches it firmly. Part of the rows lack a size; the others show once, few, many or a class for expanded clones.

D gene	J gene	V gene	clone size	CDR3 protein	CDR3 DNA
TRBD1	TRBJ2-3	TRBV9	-	CASSVSRKGTGRTDTQYF	TGTGCCAGCAGCGTGAGTCGGAAGGGGACAGGACGCACAGATACGCAGTATTTT
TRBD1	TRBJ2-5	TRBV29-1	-	CSGQQGMETQYF	TGCAGCGGCCAACAGGGGATGGAGACCCAGTACTTC
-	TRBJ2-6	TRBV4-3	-	CASSQAGANVLAF	TGCGCCAGCAGCCAAGCTGGGGCCAACGTCCTGGCTTTC
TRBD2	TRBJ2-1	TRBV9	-	CASSGAGGSPQFF	TGTGCCAGCAGCGGGGCAGGCGGGAGCCCTCAGTTCTTC
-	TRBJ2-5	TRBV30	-	CAWSWTQEETQYF	TGTGCCTGGAGTTGGACTCAAGAAGAGACCCAGTACTTC
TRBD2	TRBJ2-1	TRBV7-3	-	CASSMLAGVSNEQFF	TGTGCCAGCAGCATGTTAGCGGGAGTAAGCAATGAGCAGTTCTTC
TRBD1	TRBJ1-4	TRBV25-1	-	CASSEYGTGGEKLFF	TGTGCCAGCAGTGAATACGGGACAGGGGGCGAAAAACTGTTTTTT
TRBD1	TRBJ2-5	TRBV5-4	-	CASSKDRVETQYF	TGTGCCAGCAGCAAGGACAGGGTGGAGACCCAGTACTTC
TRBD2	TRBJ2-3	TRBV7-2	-	CASSQLAGAPDTQYF	TGTGCCAGCAGCCAACTAGCGGGGGCCCCGGATACGCAGTATTTT
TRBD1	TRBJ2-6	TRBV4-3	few	CASSPSGQAGSGANVLTF	TGCGCCAGCAGCCCATCCGGACAGGCAGGGAGTGGGGCCAACGTCCTGACTTTC
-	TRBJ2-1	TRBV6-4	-	CASSDVGRGNNEQFF	TGTGCCAGCAGTGACGTGGGCCGGGGGAACAATGAGCAGTTCTTC
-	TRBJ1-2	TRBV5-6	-	CASRSSWTPSSNYGYTF	TGTGCCAGCAGGTCCTCTTGGACTCCTTCGAGTAACTATGGCTACACCTTC
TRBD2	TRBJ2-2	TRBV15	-	CATSPSGATGELFF	TGTGCCACCAGCCCAAGCGGGGCCACCGGGGAGCTGTTTTTT
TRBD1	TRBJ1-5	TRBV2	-	CASSEWDRGNQPQHF	TGTGCCAGCAGTGAGTGGGACAGGGGCAATCAGCCCCAGCATTTT
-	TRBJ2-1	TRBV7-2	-	CASSLDFSYNEQFF	TGCGCCAGCAGCTTAGATTTCAGCTACAATGAGCAGTTCTTC
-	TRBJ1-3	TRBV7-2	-	CASSSQRTYSGNTIYF	TGTGCCAGCAGCTCCCAACGGACTTACTCTGGAAACACCATATATTTT
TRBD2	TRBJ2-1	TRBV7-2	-	CASSFLAVSNEQFF	TGTGCCAGCAGCTTCCTAGCGGTTTCCAATGAGCAGTTCTTC
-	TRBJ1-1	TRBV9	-	CASSPVVPNTEAFF	TGTGCCAGCAGCCCAGTCGTGCCGAACACTGAAGCTTTCTTT
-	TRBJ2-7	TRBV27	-	CASSILQGISIYEQYF	TGTGCCAGCAGTATCCTACAGGGTATCTCCATCTACGAGCAGTACTTC
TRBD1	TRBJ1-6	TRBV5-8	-	CASPPGQGYNSPLHF	TGTGCCAGCCCCCCGGGACAGGGGTATAATTCACCCCTCCACTTT
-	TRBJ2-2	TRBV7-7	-	CASSPTRGTGELFF	TGTGCCAGCAGCCCTACCAGGGGAACCGGGGAGCTGTTTTTT
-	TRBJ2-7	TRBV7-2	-	CASSQGTRYEQYF	TGTGCCAGCAGCCAAGGGACACGCTACGAGCAGTACTTC
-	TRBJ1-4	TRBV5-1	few	CASSLSTTNEKLFF	TGCGCCAGCAGCTTAAGCACCACTAATGAAAAACTGTTTTTT
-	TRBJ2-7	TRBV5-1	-	CASSLGDKKHEQYF	TGCGCCAGCAGCTTGGGGGACAAGAAGCACGAGCAGTACTTC
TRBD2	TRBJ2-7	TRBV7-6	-	CASSLSLADEQYF	TGTGCCAGCAGCTTATCTCTAGCGGACGAGCAGTACTTC
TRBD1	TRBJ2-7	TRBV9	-	CASSPRDRGTYEQYF	TGTGCCAGCAGCCCACGGGACAGGGGCACCTACGAGCAGTACTTC
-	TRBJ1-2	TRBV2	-	CASRMYGGDYGYTF	TGTGCCAGCAGGATGTACGGGGGAGACTATGGCTACACCTTC
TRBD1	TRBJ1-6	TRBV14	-	CASSQDQGRGRYRSPLHF	TGTGCCAGCAGCCAAGATCAAGGCAGGGGGCGTTATAGGTCACCCCTCCACTTT
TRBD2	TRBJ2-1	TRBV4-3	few	CASSQTGRLGQFF	TGCGCCAGCAGCCAAACCGGGAGGCTCGGGCAGTTCTTC
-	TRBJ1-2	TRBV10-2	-	CASSKGDNGNYGYTF	TGCGCCAGCAGTAAGGGGGATAACGGGAACTATGGCTACACCTTC
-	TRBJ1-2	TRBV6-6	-	CASAGQNGYTF	TGTGCCAGCGCAGGACAGAATGGCTACACCTTC
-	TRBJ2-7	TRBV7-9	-	CSSSLGAGGTPYEQYF	TGTTCCAGCAGCTTAGGGGCAGGAGGTACTCCCTACGAGCAGTACTTC
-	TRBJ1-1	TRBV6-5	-	CASSYSSLNTEAFF	TGTGCCAGCAGTTACTCCTCCCTGAACACTGAAGCTTTCTTT
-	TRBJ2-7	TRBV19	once	CASSIGGDRNEQYF	TGTGCCAGTAGTATAGGGGGGGACAGAAACGAGCAGTACTTC
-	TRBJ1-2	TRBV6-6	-	CASSSSGDGYTF	TGTGCCAGCAGTTCTTCAGGGGATGGCTACACCTTC
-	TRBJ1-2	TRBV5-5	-	CASSLAVWSVDYGYTF	TGTGCCAGCAGCTTGGCCGTTTGGTCAGTCGACTATGGCTACACCTTC
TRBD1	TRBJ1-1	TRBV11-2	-	CASSFYRGRNTEAFF	TGTGCCAGCAGCTTTTACAGGGGACGGAACACTGAAGCTTTCTTT
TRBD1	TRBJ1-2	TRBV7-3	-	CASSLDRGNYGYTF	TGTGCCAGCAGCTTGGACAGGGGGAACTATGGCTACACCTTC
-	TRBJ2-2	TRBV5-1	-	CASSLLPANTGELFF	TGCGCCAGCAGCTTATTACCGGCGAACACCGGGGAGCTGTTTTTT
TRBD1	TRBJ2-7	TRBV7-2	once	CASSLQETGTYEQYF	TGTGCCAGCAGCTTACAGGAGACAGGGACCTACGAGCAGTACTTC
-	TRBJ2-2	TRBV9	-	CASSVAGRDAGELFF	TGTGCCAGCAGCGTAGCTGGGCGGGACGCCGGGGAGCTGTTTTTT
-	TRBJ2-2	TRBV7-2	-	CASSRQAGTGELFF	TGTGCCAGCAGCCGACAGGCTGGGACCGGGGAGCTGTTTTTT
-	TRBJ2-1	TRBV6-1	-	CASTYGFDEQFF	TGTGCCAGCACGTACGGTTTCGATGAGCAGTTCTTC